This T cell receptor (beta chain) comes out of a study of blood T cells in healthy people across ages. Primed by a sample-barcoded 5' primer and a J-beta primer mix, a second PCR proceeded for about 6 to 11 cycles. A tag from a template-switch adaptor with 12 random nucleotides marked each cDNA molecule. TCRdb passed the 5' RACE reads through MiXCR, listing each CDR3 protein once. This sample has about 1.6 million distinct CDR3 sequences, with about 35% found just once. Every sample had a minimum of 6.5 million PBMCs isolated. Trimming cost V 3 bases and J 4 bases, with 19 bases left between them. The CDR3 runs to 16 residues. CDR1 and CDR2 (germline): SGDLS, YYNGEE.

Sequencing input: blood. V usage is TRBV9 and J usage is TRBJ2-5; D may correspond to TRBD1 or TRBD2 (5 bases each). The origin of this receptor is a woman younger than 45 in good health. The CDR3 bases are TGTGCCAGCAGCGGCACCCTTGGGGGTAGTCGAGAGACCCAGTACTTC. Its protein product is CASSGTLGGSRETQYF.